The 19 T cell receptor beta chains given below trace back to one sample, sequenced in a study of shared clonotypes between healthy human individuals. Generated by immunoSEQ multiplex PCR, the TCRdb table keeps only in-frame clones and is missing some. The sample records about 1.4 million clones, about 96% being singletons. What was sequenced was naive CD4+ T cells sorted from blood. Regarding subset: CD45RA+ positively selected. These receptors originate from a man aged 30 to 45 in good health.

The CDR3 loop is CASSLDAGGSEAFF. CDR3 coding DNA: TGTGCCAGCAGCTTAGATGCGGGGGGTTCTGAAGCTTTCTTT. This chain joins TRBV7-2 and TRBJ1-1, with D perhaps matching TRBD1 (5 bases). The CDR3 extends over 14 amino acids. Trimming removed 1 base at V and 6 bases at J, with 12 bases between. Germline V gene lookup returns CDR1 SGHTA and CDR2 FQGNSA.

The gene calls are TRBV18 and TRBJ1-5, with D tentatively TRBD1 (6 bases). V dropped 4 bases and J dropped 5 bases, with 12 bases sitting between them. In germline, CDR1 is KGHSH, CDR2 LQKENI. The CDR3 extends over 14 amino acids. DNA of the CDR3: TGTGCCAGCTCACACGGGAGGGGGGATCAGCCCCAGCATTTT. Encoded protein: CASSHGRGDQPQHF. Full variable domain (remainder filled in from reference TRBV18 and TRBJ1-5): NAGVMQNPRHLVRRRGQEARLRCSPMKGHSHVYWYRQLPEEGLKFMVYLQKENIIDESGMPKERFSAEFPKEGPSILRIQQVVRGDSAAYFCASSHGRGDQPQHFGDGTRLSIL.

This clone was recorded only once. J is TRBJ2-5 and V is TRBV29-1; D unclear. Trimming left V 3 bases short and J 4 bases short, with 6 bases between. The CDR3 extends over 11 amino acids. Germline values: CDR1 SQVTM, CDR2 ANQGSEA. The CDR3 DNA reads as TGCAGCGTTGATCTGGGAGAGACCCAGTACTTC. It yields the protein CSVDLGETQYF.

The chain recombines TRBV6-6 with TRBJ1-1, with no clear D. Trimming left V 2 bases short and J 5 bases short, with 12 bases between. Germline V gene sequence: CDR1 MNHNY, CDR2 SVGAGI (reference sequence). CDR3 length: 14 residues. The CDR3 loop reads CASSYPREMTEAFF. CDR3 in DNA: TGTGCCAGCAGTTACCCCCGTGAGATGACTGAAGCTTTCTTT.

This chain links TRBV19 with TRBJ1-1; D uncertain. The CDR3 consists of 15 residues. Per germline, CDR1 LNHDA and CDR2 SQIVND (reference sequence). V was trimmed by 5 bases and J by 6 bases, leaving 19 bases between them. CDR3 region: CASSPPGRVGAEAFF. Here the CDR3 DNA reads TGTGCCAGTAGTCCACCGGGAAGGGTTGGGGCTGAAGCTTTCTTT.

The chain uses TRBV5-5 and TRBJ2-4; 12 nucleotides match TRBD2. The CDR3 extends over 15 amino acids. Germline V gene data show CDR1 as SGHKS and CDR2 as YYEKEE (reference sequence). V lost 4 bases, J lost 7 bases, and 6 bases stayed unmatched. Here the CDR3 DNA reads TGTGCCAGCAGCCGACTAGCGGGAGAAGGGAACATTCAGTACTTC. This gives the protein CASSRLAGEGNIQYF.

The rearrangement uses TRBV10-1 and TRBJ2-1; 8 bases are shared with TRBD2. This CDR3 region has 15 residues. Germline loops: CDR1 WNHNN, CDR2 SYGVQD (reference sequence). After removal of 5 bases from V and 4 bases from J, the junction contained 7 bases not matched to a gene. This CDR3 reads CASSSLAGPYNEQFF. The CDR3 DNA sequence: TGCGCCAGCAGTTCTCTAGCGGGCCCTTACAATGAGCAGTTCTTC.

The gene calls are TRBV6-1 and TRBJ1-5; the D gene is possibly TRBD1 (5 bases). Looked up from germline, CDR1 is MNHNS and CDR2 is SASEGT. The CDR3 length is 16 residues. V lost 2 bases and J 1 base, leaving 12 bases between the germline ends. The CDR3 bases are TGTGCCAGCAGTGAACTAACGCGACAGAGCAATCAGCCCCAGCATTTT. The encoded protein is CASSELTRQSNQPQHF.

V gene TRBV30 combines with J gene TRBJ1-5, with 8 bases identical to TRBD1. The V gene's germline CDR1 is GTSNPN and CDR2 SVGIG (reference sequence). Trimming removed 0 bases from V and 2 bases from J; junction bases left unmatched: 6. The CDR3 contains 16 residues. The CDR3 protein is CAWSVLGQGGNQPQHF. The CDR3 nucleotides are TGTGCCTGGAGTGTGCTCGGACAGGGAGGCAATCAGCCCCAGCATTTT.

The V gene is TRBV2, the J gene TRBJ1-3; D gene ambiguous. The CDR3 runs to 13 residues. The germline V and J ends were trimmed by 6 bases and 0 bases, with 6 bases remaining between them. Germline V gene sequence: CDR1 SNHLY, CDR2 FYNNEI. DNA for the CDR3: TGTGCCAGCAGCACAGCCTCTGGAAACACCATATATTTT. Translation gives CASSTASGNTIYF. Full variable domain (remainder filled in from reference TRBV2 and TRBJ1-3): EPEVTQTPSHQVTQMGQEVILRCVPISNHLYFYWYRQILGQKVEFLVSFYNNEISEKSEIFDDQFSVERPDGSNFTLKIRSTKLEDSAMYFCASSTASGNTIYFGEGSWLTVV.

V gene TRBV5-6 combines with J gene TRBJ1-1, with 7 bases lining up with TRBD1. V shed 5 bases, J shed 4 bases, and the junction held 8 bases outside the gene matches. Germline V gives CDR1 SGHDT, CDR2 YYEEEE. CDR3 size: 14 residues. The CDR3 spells CASRPTGRITEAFF. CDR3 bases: TGTGCCAGCAGGCCGACAGGGAGGATCACTGAAGCTTTCTTT.

DNA of the CDR3: TGTGCCAGCAGCCACAATCCACTAGCGGCCAACTACGAGCAGTACTTC. This translates into CASSHNPLAANYEQYF. This chain connects TRBV27 to TRBJ2-7, with 8 bases fitting TRBD2. The J segment lost 3 bases and the V segment lost 6 bases, leaving 13 bases of the junction unmatched. The CDR3 is made up of 16 amino acids. Germline CDR1 reads MNHEY; CDR2 reads SMNVEV (reference sequence).

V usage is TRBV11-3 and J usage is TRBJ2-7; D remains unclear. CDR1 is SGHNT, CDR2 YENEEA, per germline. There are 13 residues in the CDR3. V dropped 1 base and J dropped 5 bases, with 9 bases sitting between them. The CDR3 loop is CASSLGLRNEQYF. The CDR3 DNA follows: TGTGCCAGCAGCTTAGGACTCAGGAACGAGCAGTACTTC.

CDR3 protein: CASSLWGVGGTTEAFF. The CDR3 nucleotides are TGTGCCAGCAGCTTATGGGGAGTGGGAGGAACCACTGAAGCTTTCTTT. V is TRBV7-9 and J is TRBJ1-1; D remains unclear. From germline, CDR1 is SEHNR and CDR2 FQNEAQ (reference sequence). V gave up 2 bases and J gave up 4 bases, with 17 bases separating them. The CDR3 totals 16 residues.

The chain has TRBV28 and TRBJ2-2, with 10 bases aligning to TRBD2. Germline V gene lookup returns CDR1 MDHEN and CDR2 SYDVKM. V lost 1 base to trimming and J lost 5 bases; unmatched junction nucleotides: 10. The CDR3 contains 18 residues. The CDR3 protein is CASSLSRLAGVGTGELFF. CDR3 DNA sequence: TGTGCCAGCAGTTTATCACGGCTAGCGGGAGTCGGAACCGGGGAGCTGTTTTTT. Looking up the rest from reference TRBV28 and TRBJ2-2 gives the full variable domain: DVKVTQSSRYLVKRTGEKVFLECVQDMDHENMFWYRQDPGLGLRLIYFSYDVKMKEKGDIPEGYSVSREKKERFSLILESASTNQTSMYLCASSLSRLAGVGTGELFFGEGSRLTVL.

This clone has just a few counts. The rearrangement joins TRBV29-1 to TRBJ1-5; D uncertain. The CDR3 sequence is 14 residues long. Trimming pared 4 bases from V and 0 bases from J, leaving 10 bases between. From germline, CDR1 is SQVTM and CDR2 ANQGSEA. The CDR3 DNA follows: TGCAGCGTTGGGCGGGGAAATAGCAATCAGCCCCAGCATTTT. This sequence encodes CSVGRGNSNQPQHF.

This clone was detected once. The CDR3 DNA follows: TGTGCCAGCAGCCCCCATCAAGCGGGAGGGCCCTCCGGGGAGCTGTTTTTT. Its translation is CASSPHQAGGPSGELFF. The chain joins TRBV7-9 to TRBJ2-2, with 10 nucleotides matching TRBD2. Germline CDR1 is SEHNR and CDR2 is FQNEAQ (reference sequence). The CDR3 has 17 amino acids. Trimming cost V 5 bases and J 6 bases; bases outside gene matches: 12. The complete variable domain, with remaining parts taken from reference TRBV7-9 and TRBJ2-2, reads DTGVSQNPRHKITKRGQNVTFRCDPISEHNRLYWYRQTLGQGPEFLTYFQNEAQLEKSRLLSDRFSAERPKGSFSTLEIQRTEQGDSAMYLCASSPHQAGGPSGELFFGEGSRLTVL.

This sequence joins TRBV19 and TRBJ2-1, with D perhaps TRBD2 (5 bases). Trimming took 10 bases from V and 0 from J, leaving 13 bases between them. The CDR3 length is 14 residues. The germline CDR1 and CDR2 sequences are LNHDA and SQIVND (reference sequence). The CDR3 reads CATTSGISYNEQFF. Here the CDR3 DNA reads TGTGCCACCACGTCCGGGATCTCCTACAATGAGCAGTTCTTC.

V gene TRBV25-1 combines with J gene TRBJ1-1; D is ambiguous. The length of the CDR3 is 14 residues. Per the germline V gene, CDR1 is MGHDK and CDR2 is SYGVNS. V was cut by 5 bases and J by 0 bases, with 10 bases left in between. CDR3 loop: CASSRRGVNTEAFF. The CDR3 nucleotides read TGTGCCAGCAGTCGCCGGGGAGTGAACACTGAAGCTTTCTTT.